This entry concerns a single T cell receptor beta chain. This receptor's antigen is unknown. Nothing much larger sits one base from this clone, and base qualities are not available. Peripheral blood CD8+ and CD4+ T cells from healthy donors, Susac syndrome patients and multiple sclerosis patients were profiled using high-throughput TCR beta sequencing. The multiple sclerosis controls were treatment-naive patients who had stable or active relapsing-remitting disease and met the revised McDonald criteria. Bulk CD8+ and CD4+ T cells were purified magnetically by negative isolation, whereas CD8+ TEMRA cells were enriched by FACS. Blood was collected in EDTA tubes and processed within 24 hours, with PBMCs isolated through density gradient centrifugation. PBMCs intended for TCR sequencing were frozen in liquid nitrogen and were later thawed in a 37 degrees C water bath. Purity of sorted or isolated CD4+, CD8+ and CD8+ TEMRA cells was at least 90%.

The sample originates from a study of CD8 T cells in Susac syndrome (dated by TCRdb to the late 2010s). Looking at the study overall: The study used repertoire sequencing to test whether antigen drove CD8+ T cell activation and differentiation in Susac syndrome. Clonality of the CD8+ T cell repertoire was compared between more than 9 healthy donors, 14 Susac syndrome patients and fewer than 16 multiple sclerosis patients.

The CDR3 measures 17 amino acids from cysteine to phenylalanine. The sequence is cut down to CDR3 DNA, 51 bases in frame from base 1. Trimming at the junction amounts to 6 bases on V and 0 bases on J, and the germline ends lie 18 bases apart. Sequences SNHLY (CDR1) and FYNNEI (CDR2) are obtained from the germline V gene. What the research found in general, with its limitations: The number of individuals in the TCR sequencing and HLA analysis was recognized as being relatively small.

RNA was extracted with the RNeasy kit and about 0.5 to 1 ug was reverse transcribed using random hexamers. The immunoSEQ multiplex PCR assay, covering 54 Vbeta and 13 Jbeta segments, was used to amplify TCR beta CDR3 regions. To correct PCR amplification bias, a synthetic template baseline was used for both primer optimization and computational correction. Regarding the original processing steps: Only productive sequences were kept, with reads annotated to V, D and J genes according to IMGT and analyzed in immunoSEQ Analyzer. To calculate clonality, Shannon entropy was normalized by log2 of the number of productive unique sequences and then subtracted from one. For each patient and control, public and private clones were evaluated among the 100 most prevalent clones. Clones were defined as Susac-specific when absent from the healthy and MS cohorts, from 1052 published viral clones and from other ImmuneACCESS disease sequences. TCRdb reprocessed the public reads (quality trimming at Q25 with fastp, clone calling with MiXCR) and kept in-frame beta chains. Entries are consolidated by CDR3 protein sequence, retaining the most common genes and DNA. TCRdb's processing, not the authors' own work, is the source of the V and J calls. Here the sample has around 280,000 distinct CDR3 sequences; about 88% occur a single time. The ten biggest clones cover over 0.095% of the sample.

The chain was built from TRBV2 and TRBJ2-1; tentative D gene TRBD2, with 5 bases matching. Sample: CD8+ T cells from PBMCs. The clonotype originates from a human donor with multiple sclerosis. The CDR3 region has the sequence CASSPPEVASSYNEQFF. The DNA is as follows: TGTGCCAGCAGCCCCCCCGAGGTAGCGTCCTCCTACAATGAGCAGTTCTTC.